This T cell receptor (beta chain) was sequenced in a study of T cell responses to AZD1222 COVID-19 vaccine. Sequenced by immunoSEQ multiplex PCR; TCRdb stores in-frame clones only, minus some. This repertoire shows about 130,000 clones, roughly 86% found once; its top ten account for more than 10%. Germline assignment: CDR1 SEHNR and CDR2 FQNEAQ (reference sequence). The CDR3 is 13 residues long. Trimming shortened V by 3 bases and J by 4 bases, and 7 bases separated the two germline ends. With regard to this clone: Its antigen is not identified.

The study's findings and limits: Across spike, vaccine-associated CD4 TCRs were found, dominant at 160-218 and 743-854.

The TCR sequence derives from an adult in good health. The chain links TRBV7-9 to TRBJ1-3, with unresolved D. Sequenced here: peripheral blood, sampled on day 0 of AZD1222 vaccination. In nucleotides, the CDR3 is TGTGCCAGCAGCTTTTCGGGAGGAAACACCATATATTTT. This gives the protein CASSFSGGNTIYF.